These T cell receptor beta chains were read from a single sample in a study of response to subunit inactivated influenza vaccine. TCRdb reprocessed the RT-PCR reads with MiXCR, giving one entry per CDR3 protein. The sample has about 500,000 distinct CDR3 sequences, more than 15% seen once. Sequenced here: CD4+ T cells sorted from PBMCs, sampled 23 months after vaccination. Every receptor here comes from a man in his fifties or sixties who received an inactivated influenza vaccine. Both conserved end residues are part of each CDR3. Fields, in order: CDR3 protein, CDR3 DNA, clone size, D gene, V gene, J gene. The D gene is left open where the match is weak. Expanded clones are given a class, and other clones once, few, many or no size at all.

CDR3 protein: CAISEHPGTGFGYTF; CDR3 DNA: TGTGCCATCAGTGAACACCCCGGGACAGGGTTTGGCTACACCTTC; clone size: .; D gene: TRBD1; V gene: TRBV10-3; J gene: TRBJ1-2
CDR3 protein: CATSFPSGNNEQFF; CDR3 DNA: TGTGCCACCTCCTTTCCTAGCGGCAACAATGAGCAGTTCTTC; clone size: few; D gene: TRBD2; V gene: TRBV25-1; J gene: TRBJ2-1
CDR3 protein: CASSKDRGPINTIYF; CDR3 DNA: TGTGCCAGCAGCAAGGACAGAGGCCCGATAAACACCATATATTTT; clone size: .; D gene: .; V gene: TRBV7-9; J gene: TRBJ1-3
CDR3 protein: CSASPSSGTDTQYF; CDR3 DNA: TGCAGTGCTAGTCCGAGTAGCGGGACAGATACGCAGTATTTT; clone size: .; D gene: TRBD2; V gene: TRBV20-1; J gene: TRBJ2-3
CDR3 protein: CASYNRGSYGYTF; CDR3 DNA: TGTGCCAGCTATAACAGGGGTAGCTATGGCTACACCTTC; clone size: .; D gene: TRBD1; V gene: TRBV28; J gene: TRBJ1-2
CDR3 protein: CASIGQSGARRQPQHF; CDR3 DNA: TGTGCCAGCATTGGCCAATCCGGGGCGAGACGCCAGCCCCAGCATTTT; clone size: .; D gene: .; V gene: TRBV28; J gene: TRBJ1-5
CDR3 protein: CASSYSATEETQYF; CDR3 DNA: TGTGCCAGCAGTTATTCAGCGACAGAAGAGACCCAGTACTTC; clone size: few; D gene: .; V gene: TRBV5-5; J gene: TRBJ2-5
CDR3 protein: CASSLDLLAGAPTDTQYF; CDR3 DNA: TGTGCCAGCAGCTTAGATCTTCTAGCGGGGGCCCCCACAGATACGCAGTATTTT; clone size: .; D gene: TRBD2; V gene: TRBV11-2; J gene: TRBJ2-3
CDR3 protein: CAITPSDSYEQYF; CDR3 DNA: TGTGCCATAACTCCGAGTGACAGCTACGAGCAGTACTTC; clone size: .; D gene: .; V gene: TRBV10-3; J gene: TRBJ2-7
CDR3 protein: CATSDRLAGSTDTQYF; CDR3 DNA: TGTGCCACCAGTGATAGACTAGCGGGTTCCACAGATACGCAGTATTTT; clone size: few; D gene: TRBD2; V gene: TRBV24-1; J gene: TRBJ2-3
CDR3 protein: CASSMPSGGNTEAFF; CDR3 DNA: TGTGCCAGTAGTATGCCGTCAGGGGGCAACACTGAAGCTTTCTTT; clone size: .; D gene: TRBD1; V gene: TRBV19; J gene: TRBJ1-1
CDR3 protein: CASSRRQGSRNTEAFF; CDR3 DNA: TGTGCCAGCTCACGGAGACAGGGATCCCGGAACACTGAAGCTTTCTTT; clone size: .; D gene: TRBD1; V gene: TRBV18; J gene: TRBJ1-1
CDR3 protein: CSASSGGTEAFF; CDR3 DNA: TGCAGTGCTAGTTCAGGGGGCACTGAAGCTTTCTTT; clone size: .; D gene: TRBD1; V gene: TRBV20-1; J gene: TRBJ1-1
CDR3 protein: CASSRRTGKSTDTQYF; CDR3 DNA: TGTGCCAGCAGTAGACGGACAGGGAAAAGCACAGATACGCAGTATTTT; clone size: .; D gene: TRBD1; V gene: TRBV12-3/TRBV12-4; J gene: TRBJ2-3
CDR3 protein: CASSARLAGWDEQYF; CDR3 DNA: TGTGCCAGCAGTGCTAGACTAGCGGGATGGGACGAGCAGTACTTC; clone size: .; D gene: TRBD2; V gene: TRBV6-1; J gene: TRBJ2-7
CDR3 protein: CASSRRGQIFISSGANVLTF; CDR3 DNA: TGTGCCAGCAGCCGCCGGGGACAAATCTTTATAAGCTCTGGGGCCAACGTCCTGACTTTC; clone size: few; D gene: .; V gene: TRBV5-6; J gene: TRBJ2-6
CDR3 protein: CASSFLGIGTDTQYF; CDR3 DNA: TGTGCCAGCAGTTTCCTAGGAATAGGCACAGATACGCAGTATTTT; clone size: few; D gene: .; V gene: TRBV6-5; J gene: TRBJ2-3
CDR3 protein: CSVELWGQNTEAFF; CDR3 DNA: TGCAGCGTTGAACTCTGGGGGCAGAACACTGAAGCTTTCTTT; clone size: few; D gene: .; V gene: TRBV29-1; J gene: TRBJ1-1
CDR3 protein: CASSQDSVAAPYNEQFF; CDR3 DNA: TGTGCCAGCAGCCAAGATAGCGTGGCGGCACCGTACAATGAGCAGTTCTTC; clone size: .; D gene: .; V gene: TRBV4-2; J gene: TRBJ2-1
CDR3 protein: CASSQDGGAYGYTF; CDR3 DNA: TGTGCCAGCAGCCAAGACGGGGGGGCGTATGGCTACACCTTC; clone size: few; D gene: .; V gene: TRBV4-2; J gene: TRBJ1-2
CDR3 protein: CASSPNSEETQYF; CDR3 DNA: TGCGCCAGCAGCCCCAACTCGGAAGAGACCCAGTACTTC; clone size: .; D gene: .; V gene: TRBV4-3; J gene: TRBJ2-5
CDR3 protein: CASSGDRGGYQPQHF; CDR3 DNA: TGTGCCAGCAGCGGGGACCGGGGAGGATATCAGCCCCAGCATTTT; clone size: .; D gene: .; V gene: TRBV25-1; J gene: TRBJ1-5
CDR3 protein: CASSYQTGLRDTQYF; CDR3 DNA: TGTGCCAGCAGCTATCAAACGGGACTCAGGGATACGCAGTATTTT; clone size: few; D gene: .; V gene: TRBV7-2; J gene: TRBJ2-3
CDR3 protein: CATTRGGTDTQYF; CDR3 DNA: TGTGCCACGACTCGGGGCGGCACAGATACGCAGTATTTT; clone size: .; D gene: .; V gene: TRBV15; J gene: TRBJ2-3
CDR3 protein: CASTLRDPHNEQFF; CDR3 DNA: TGTGCCAGCACCCTAAGGGACCCGCACAATGAGCAGTTCTTC; clone size: few; D gene: .; V gene: TRBV7-8; J gene: TRBJ2-1
CDR3 protein: CASSLIRTNTGELFF; CDR3 DNA: TGTGCCAGCAGCCTAATTCGCACAAACACCGGGGAGCTGTTTTTT; clone size: many; D gene: .; V gene: TRBV7-2; J gene: TRBJ2-2
CDR3 protein: CASRVLNQPQHF; CDR3 DNA: TGTGCCAGCAGAGTACTTAATCAGCCCCAGCATTTT; clone size: .; D gene: .; V gene: TRBV28; J gene: TRBJ1-5
CDR3 protein: CASSLSGQGVRAFF; CDR3 DNA: TGTGCCAGCAGTTTATCGGGACAGGGGGTTAGAGCTTTCTTT; clone size: .; D gene: TRBD1; V gene: TRBV6-5; J gene: TRBJ1-1
CDR3 protein: CSVTSGRADTQYF; CDR3 DNA: TGCAGCGTGACTAGCGGGAGGGCAGATACGCAGTATTTT; clone size: .; D gene: TRBD2; V gene: TRBV29-1; J gene: TRBJ2-3